This is a list of T cell receptor beta chains from one sample in a study of Ad26.COV2.S vaccination and SARS-CoV-2 variants. Method: immunoSEQ multiplex PCR; TCRdb's copy keeps in-frame clones and lacks some. The sample lists about 350,000 clones, around 92% occurring once. Here the sequenced sample was peripheral blood, taken after recovery from COVID-19. These receptors were collected from a human donor who had recovered from COVID-19. Both conserved end residues are part of each CDR3. The D gene is left open where the match is weak. Size values are once, few and many counts, or a class for expanded clones, and some rows have none.

clone size,V gene,J gene,D gene,CDR3 protein,CDR3 DNA
.,TRBV7-2,TRBJ2-5,TRBD2,CASQRGQEETQYF,TGTGCCAGTCAGCGGGGGCAGGAAGAGACCCAGTACTTC
.,TRBV3-1/TRBV3-2,TRBJ1-1,.,CASSQEGWGNTEAFF,TGTGCCAGCAGCCAAGAGGGGTGGGGGAACACTGAAGCTTTCTTT
.,TRBV3-1/TRBV3-2,TRBJ1-6,.,CASSHSIWGRKNSPLHF,TGTGCCAGCAGCCATAGTATTTGGGGGCGCAAAAATTCACCCCTCCACTTT
.,TRBV7-9,TRBJ1-1,.,CASSLLEGGTEAFF,TGTGCCAGCAGCCTACTGGAGGGCGGGACTGAAGCTTTCTTT
.,TRBV4-1,TRBJ1-2,.,CASSQAPPLDRTNYGYTF,TGCGCCAGCAGCCAAGCCCCGCCCCTGGACAGAACTAACTATGGCTACACCTTC
once,TRBV29-1,TRBJ1-4,TRBD1,CSVMTGMGEKLFF,TGCAGCGTTATGACAGGGATGGGGGAAAAACTGTTTTTT
.,TRBV2,TRBJ2-3,TRBD2,CASTQGSSGSTDTQYF,TGTGCCAGCACCCAAGGGTCTAGCGGGAGCACAGATACGCAGTATTTT
.,TRBV20-1,TRBJ1-2,.,CSARKVPGYTF,TGCAGTGCTAGAAAAGTCCCTGGCTACACCTTC
.,TRBV7-3,TRBJ2-1,.,CASSPNLGSYNEQFF,TGTGCCAGCAGCCCAAATTTAGGTTCCTACAATGAGCAGTTCTTC
.,TRBV6-2/TRBV6-3,TRBJ1-2,TRBD1,CASSPGTGPPNYGYTF,TGTGCCAGCAGTCCCGGGACAGGACCCCCTAACTATGGCTACACCTTC
.,TRBV7-8,TRBJ2-1,TRBD1,CASSTGQGARNEQFF,TGTGCCAGCAGCACGGGACAGGGGGCTCGAAATGAGCAGTTCTTC
.,TRBV18,TRBJ2-7,.,CASSPEYEQYF,TGTGCCAGCTCACCAGAGTACGAGCAGTACTTC
.,TRBV6-5,TRBJ2-7,TRBD1,CASTGGYEQYF,TGTGCCAGTACAGGGGGCTACGAGCAGTACTTC
.,TRBV3-1/TRBV3-2,TRBJ1-1,.,CATSLGQGDTEAFF,TGTGCCACCTCGTTGGGGCAGGGTGACACTGAAGCTTTCTTT
few,TRBV19,TRBJ1-5,.,CASKDGNQPQHF,TGTGCCAGTAAGGACGGGAATCAGCCCCAGCATTTT
once,TRBV9,TRBJ2-1,TRBD1,CASSVGTGRGNEQFF,TGTGCCAGCAGCGTAGGGACAGGGCGAGGCAATGAGCAGTTCTTC
.,TRBV9,TRBJ2-7,.,CASSPESRGLSYEQYF,TGTGCCAGCAGCCCGGAAAGTCGGGGGCTCTCCTACGAACAGTACTTC
.,TRBV27,TRBJ1-5,.,CASRWGLNQPQHF,TGTGCCAGCAGGTGGGGTTTGAATCAGCCCCAGCATTTT
.,TRBV9,TRBJ1-3,.,CASSVYDGFSGNTIYF,TGTGCCAGCAGCGTATATGACGGTTTCTCTGGAAACACCATATATTTT
.,TRBV4-3,TRBJ2-1,.,CASSQDFLGGDEQFF,TGCGCCAGCAGCCAAGATTTTTTGGGTGGGGATGAGCAGTTCTTC
.,TRBV27,TRBJ1-6,.,CASSPRVSYNSPLHF,TGTGCCAGCAGTCCCAGGGTTTCCTATAATTCACCCCTCCACTTT
.,TRBV10-2,TRBJ2-7,.,CASQGGRTPYEQYF,TGCGCCAGCCAAGGGGGGAGAACCCCCTACGAGCAGTACTTC
.,TRBV10-1,TRBJ2-3,TRBD1,CASRKDRGLNTQYF,TGCGCCAGCAGAAAGGACAGGGGGCTTAATACGCAGTATTTT
.,TRBV14,TRBJ2-7,.,CASSQDSVGGQYF,TGTGCCAGCAGCCAAGATTCTGTCGGGGGGCAGTACTTC
.,TRBV5-4,TRBJ1-1,.,CEARWSMNTEAFF,TGTGAGGCGAGGTGGAGCATGAACACTGAAGCTTTCTTT
.,TRBV9,TRBJ2-1,TRBD2,CASSVVGLAGPEQFF,TGTGCCAGCAGCGTAGTGGGGTTAGCGGGTCCTGAGCAGTTCTTC
.,TRBV2,TRBJ2-1,TRBD1,CASRAGTGDEQFF,TGTGCCAGCAGAGCCGGGACAGGGGATGAGCAGTTCTTC
.,TRBV5-4,TRBJ2-3,TRBD2,CASSLQLASIDTQYF,TGTGCCAGCAGCTTGCAACTAGCGAGTATCGATACGCAGTATTTT
.,TRBV27,TRBJ2-1,.,CASTRGGNEQFF,TGTGCCAGCACCCGAGGGGGTAATGAGCAGTTCTTC
.,TRBV27,TRBJ1-2,TRBD1,CASRDRGQGRGGYTF,TGTGCCAGCAGGGATCGTGGACAGGGAAGAGGTGGCTACACCTTC
.,TRBV2,TRBJ2-2,.,CASSETRVSGELFF,TGTGCCAGCAGCGAGACACGTGTTAGCGGGGAGCTGTTTTTT
.,TRBV6-1,TRBJ2-7,.,CASSDGDPSYEQYF,TGTGCCAGCAGTGATGGGGACCCCTCCTACGAGCAGTACTTC
.,TRBV7-6,TRBJ2-2,TRBD2,CASSLALLAGRTGELFF,TGTGCCAGCAGCTTAGCGCTCCTAGCGGGGCGGACCGGGGAGCTGTTTTTT
.,TRBV5-5,TRBJ1-1,TRBD1,CASSLRQGDWNTEAFF,TGTGCCAGCAGCTTACGTCAGGGGGACTGGAACACTGAAGCTTTCTTT
.,TRBV27,TRBJ1-4,.,CASSDSFGEKLFF,TGTGCCAGCAGCGACAGCTTTGGTGAAAAACTGTTTTTT
.,TRBV10-3,TRBJ1-1,.,CAIRLDSNTEAFF,TGTGCCATCAGACTTGACAGTAACACTGAAGCTTTCTTT
.,TRBV12-5,TRBJ2-2,.,CASGPGGGIGELFF,TGTGCTAGTGGCCCTGGGGGGGGCATAGGGGAGCTGTTTTTT
.,TRBV12-3/TRBV12-4,TRBJ1-1,.,CASTLDGTPSLIF,TGTGCCAGCACCCTGGACGGAACCCCTTCGTTGATCTTT
.,TRBV6-1,TRBJ1-1,.,CASSEGWQEELNTEAFF,TGTGCCAGCAGTGAAGGCTGGCAGGAAGAACTGAACACTGAAGCTTTCTTT
.,TRBV11-2,TRBJ2-1,TRBD2,CASSPNGASGGASIEQFF,TGTGCCAGCAGTCCGAACGGGGCTAGCGGGGGGGCCTCAATTGAGCAGTTCTTC
.,TRBV18,TRBJ1-2,TRBD1,CASSPTRGGTYGYTF,TGTGCCAGCTCACCAACGAGAGGGGGCACCTATGGCTACACCTTC
.,TRBV11-2,TRBJ2-5,TRBD2,CASSSGLAGRQTQYF,TGTGCCAGCAGCTCAGGACTAGCGGGGAGGCAGACCCAGTACTTC
once,TRBV25-1,TRBJ1-1,TRBD1,CASSEYWTGINTEAFF,TGTGCCAGCAGTGAATATTGGACAGGGATAAACACTGAAGCTTTCTTT
.,TRBV12-3/TRBV12-4,TRBJ2-7,.,CASSPRSTEQYF,TGTGCCAGCTCCCCAAGGTCCACAGAGCAGTACTTC
.,TRBV15,TRBJ1-1,.,CATSRVQQMNTEAFF,TGTGCCACCAGCAGAGTACAACAGATGAACACTGAAGCTTTCTTT